These 3 T cell receptor beta chains were all obtained from the same sample, sequenced in a study of regulatory T cells in long-lasting Graves disease. Time point indicated: newly diagnosed GD, antithyroid drugs for less than 3 months. From RNA extracted from PBMCs, the TCR library was made. Both iRepertoire HTBI primers and Arm-PCR of CDR3 regions were used to build the TCR beta libraries. TCRdb fed the multiplex PCR reads into MiXCR, producing one record per CDR3 protein. The profile shows approximately 360,000 distinct CDR3 sequences, 12% of them singletons. The same data also went into a second study, on T cells in Graves' hyperthyroidism and ophthalmopathy.

The sample here was peripheral blood mononuclear cells (PBMCs), taken at new diagnosis, from a patient treated with antithyroid drugs. The origin of the receptors is a woman aged 18-29 years with Graves disease.

The table lists this clonotype with many counts. The chain carries TRBV7-6 and TRBJ2-2; D perhaps matches TRBD1 (6 bases). Germline V lookup: CDR1 SGHVS, CDR2 FNYEAQ. V lost 6 bases, J lost 0 bases, and 17 bases lay in between. The CDR3 has 17 residues. The CDR3 loop reads CASSILRGKANTGELFF. The CDR3, as DNA: TGTGCCAGCAGTATATTAAGGGGGAAGGCGAACACCGGGGAGCTGTTTTTT.

At least ten counts were recorded for this clonotype. The chain carries TRBV4-1 and TRBJ1-1; 7 bases agree with TRBD1. Trimming cost V 0 bases and J 4 bases; bases outside gene matches: 11. Germline CDR1 is MGHRA and CDR2 is YSYEKL. The CDR3 runs to 17 residues. The CDR3 nucleotides read TGCGCCAGCAGCCAAGAGCCCCCCGACAGGGTAACCACTGAAGCTTTCTTT. This sequence encodes CASSQEPPDRVTTEAFF.

Ten or more counts support this clonotype. This rearrangement joins TRBV12-3 or TRBV12-4 to TRBJ2-5, with D uncertain. V lost 1 base, J lost 1 base, and 4 bases lay in between. This CDR3 is 13 amino acids long. The CDR3 reads CASSLEPQETQYF. Written as DNA, the CDR3 is TGTGCCAGCAGTTTAGAGCCCCAAGAGACCCAGTACTTC.